This T cell receptor beta chain was identified in a study of CD8 T cells in Susac syndrome. Notes on the study in general: The study's TCR sequencing and HLA analysis covered a relatively small number of individuals, and the study acknowledged this.

In the case of this clonotype: Its target is not known.

From blood CD8+ and CD4+ T cells, the TCR beta chain was sequenced. With random hexamers, 0.5 to 1 ug RNA was reverse transcribed. Multiplex immunoSEQ PCR targeted 54 Vbeta and 13 Jbeta TCR beta segments. TCRdb re-derived calls from the immunoSEQ multiplex PCR reads in MiXCR, one entry per CDR3 protein. The sample includes approximately 120,000 distinct CDR3 sequences, 90% to 95% seen only once; the top ten take under 0.095%. This CDR3 has 14 amino acids. CDR1 PRHDT and CDR2 FYEKMQ come from the germline V gene (reference sequence). Trimming cost V 2 bases and J 0 bases, with 5 bases left between them.

The sequence was collected from a human donor in good health. Sequencing was carried out using CD4+ T cells from PBMCs. V gene TRBV13 combines with J gene TRBJ1-3; D is unclear. CDR3: CASSLTSSGNTIYF. CDR3 DNA: TGTGCCAGCAGCTTAACGAGCTCTGGAAACACCATATATTTT. Full variable domain (rest looked up from reference TRBV13 and TRBJ1-3): AAGVIQSPRHLIKEKRETATLKCYPIPRHDTVYWYQQGPGQDPQFLISFYEKMQSDKGSIPDRFSAQQFSDYHSELNMSSLELGDSALYFCASSLTSSGNTIYFGEGSWLTVV.